The entry below gives a single TCR beta chain sequence along with its context. This record belongs to a study of cytomegalovirus exposure and HLA in healthy donors. Study summary: There were 65 million to 85 million unique TCRs (from HLA-typed donors) in an early data release.

PCR employed 60 Vbeta and 13 Jbeta primers. Profiled with immunoSEQ multiplex PCR; TCRdb holds only in-frame clones, not every one. The listing records over 100,000 clones. This cohort consisted of healthy bone marrow donors. J was trimmed by 8 bases and V by 4 bases; bases with no gene match: 5. The CDR3 is 15 amino acids. Per the germline V gene, CDR1 is ENHRY and CDR2 is SYGVKD. This clonotype originated in a man aged 40-55 years in good health and CMV-seropositive. The chain uses TRBV10-3 and TRBJ2-1, with 13 bases that match TRBD2. Sequences were obtained from PBMCs. The CDR3 DNA is TGTGCCATCAGTGCGGGACTAGCGGGATTGTATGAGCAGTTCTTC. Encoded protein: CAISAGLAGLYEQFF.